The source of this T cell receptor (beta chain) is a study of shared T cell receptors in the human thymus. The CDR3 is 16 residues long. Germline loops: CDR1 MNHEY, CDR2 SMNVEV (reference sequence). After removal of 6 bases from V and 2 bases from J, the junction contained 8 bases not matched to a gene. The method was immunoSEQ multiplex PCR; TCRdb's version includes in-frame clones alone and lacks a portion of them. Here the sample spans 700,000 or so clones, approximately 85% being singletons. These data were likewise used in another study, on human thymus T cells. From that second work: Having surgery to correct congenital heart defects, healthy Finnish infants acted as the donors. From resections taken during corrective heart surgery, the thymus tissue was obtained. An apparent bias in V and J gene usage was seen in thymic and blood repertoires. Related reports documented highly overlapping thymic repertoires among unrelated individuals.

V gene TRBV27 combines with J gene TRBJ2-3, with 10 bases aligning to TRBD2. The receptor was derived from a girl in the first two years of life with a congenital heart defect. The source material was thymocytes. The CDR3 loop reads CASRWSGGAPTDTQYF. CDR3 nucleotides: TGTGCCAGCAGATGGAGCGGGGGGGCCCCCACAGATACGCAGTATTTT.